The rows below give T cell receptor beta chains drawn from one sample of a study of blood T cell repertoires in COVID-19. Profiled with immunoSEQ multiplex PCR; TCRdb holds only in-frame clones, not every one. The sample has about 140,000 clones, 65% to 90% seen once. Sequenced input: peripheral blood. Every receptor here comes from a man in his sixties with active or convalescent COVID-19. CDR3s include the opening cysteine and the closing phenylalanine or tryptophan. Fields, in order: J gene, clone size, D gene, V gene, CDR3 protein, CDR3 DNA. The D gene is left open where the match is weak. Only part of the rows carry a size: once, few, many, or a class if the clone is expanded.

>TRBJ2-1|NA|TRBD2|TRBV9
CASSVAWGLAGSNEQFF
TGTGCCAGCAGCGTAGCTTGGGGACTAGCGGGAAGCAATGAGCAGTTCTTC
>TRBJ1-2|NA|NA|TRBV20-1
CSAKQSYGYTF
TGCAGTGCAAAACAGAGCTATGGCTACACCTTC
>TRBJ1-5|few|NA|TRBV7-2
CASSRNRDGNQPQHF
TGTGCCAGCAGCAGGAACAGGGATGGCAATCAGCCCCAGCATTTT
>TRBJ1-1|NA|NA|TRBV30
CAWRTGHSKENTEAFF
TGTGCCTGGAGAACAGGTCATAGTAAGGAAAACACTGAAGCTTTCTTT
>TRBJ2-7|NA|TRBD1|TRBV13
CASSLDGTGAYEQYF
TGTGCCAGCAGCTTAGATGGGACAGGGGCCTACGAGCAGTACTTC
>TRBJ1-2|NA|TRBD1|TRBV6-5
CASRPDREPNYGYTF
TGTGCCAGCAGGCCGGACAGGGAACCTAACTATGGCTACACCTTC
>TRBJ2-2|NA|NA|TRBV6-2/TRBV6-3
CASSLAGQSNTGELFF
TGTGCCAGCAGCCTTGCGGGACAGTCGAACACCGGGGAGCTGTTTTTT
>TRBJ1-3|NA|NA|TRBV18
CASSPRRQPGNTIYF
TGTGCCAGCTCACCTCGAAGACAGCCTGGAAACACCATATATTTT
>TRBJ2-1|NA|TRBD2|TRBV9
CASSVGSGGTNEQFF
TGTGCCAGCAGCGTAGGCAGCGGGGGGACCAATGAGCAGTTCTTC
>TRBJ1-5|NA|NA|TRBV6-2/TRBV6-3
CASSLVSPGIARPQHF
TGTGCCAGCAGCCTAGTTAGTCCGGGGATAGCACGGCCCCAGCATTTT
>TRBJ2-2|few|NA|TRBV5-4
CASSLGSGGTGELFF
TGTGCCAGCAGCTTGGGTTCCGGGGGCACCGGGGAGCTGTTTTTT
>TRBJ2-1|NA|TRBD2|TRBV4-3
CASSQGQTSLNNEQFF
TGCGCCAGCAGCCAAGGTCAGACTAGCTTAAACAATGAGCAGTTCTTC
>TRBJ2-1|NA|TRBD1|TRBV6-5
CATRGTGPYNEQFF
TGTGCCACCCGGGGGACAGGCCCTTACAATGAGCAGTTCTTC
>TRBJ1-2|NA|NA|TRBV3-1/TRBV3-2
CASSRPGINYGYTF
TGTGCCAGCAGCCGGCCAGGGATTAACTATGGCTACACCTTC
>TRBJ2-4|once|NA|TRBV3-1/TRBV3-2
CASSPRTTIAKNIQYF
TGTGCCAGCAGCCCCCGGACTACTATAGCCAAAAACATTCAGTACTTC
>TRBJ1-1|NA|NA|TRBV10-3
CAISASKGGAEGTEAFF
TGTGCCATCAGTGCGTCCAAGGGGGGGGCGGAGGGTACTGAAGCTTTCTTT
>TRBJ1-1|NA|TRBD1|TRBV6-5
CATKVDRDTEAFF
TGTGCCACCAAGGTCGACAGGGATACTGAAGCTTTCTTT